The 9 T cell receptor beta chains presented below share a single source sample, sequenced in a study of T cell responses to AZD1222 COVID-19 vaccine. Profiling relied on immunoSEQ multiplex PCR, and the TCRdb table lists in-frame clones only, not all of them. The sample holds roughly 70,000 clones, 75% to 85% seen once. Sequencing was performed on peripheral blood, taken on day 0 of MenACWY control vaccination. The receptors originated from an adult in good health.

The genes are TRBV19 and TRBJ2-1; D gene ambiguous. CDR3 length equals 13 residues. Trimming left V 3 bases short and J 8 bases short, with 11 bases between. Germline V gives CDR1 LNHDA, CDR2 SQIVND (reference sequence). CDR3 in amino acids: CASSILTGDEQFF. The DNA of the CDR3 is TGTGCCAGTAGTATTTTAACGGGCGATGAGCAGTTCTTC.

This chain uses TRBV5-5 with TRBJ2-1; D gene ambiguous. The V and J ends lost 6 bases and 5 bases respectively, with 6 bases between them. The CDR3 contains 11 residues. CDR1 and CDR2 (germline): SGHKS, YYEKEE (reference sequence). CDR3 amino acids: CASMVNNEQFF. Written as DNA, the CDR3 is TGTGCCAGCATGGTTAACAATGAGCAGTTCTTC. The full variable domain, rest sourced from reference TRBV5-5 and TRBJ2-1, is DAGVTQSPTHLIKTRGQQVTLRCSPISGHKSVSWYQQVLGQGPQFIFQYYEKEERGRGNFPDRFSARQFPNYSSELNVNALLLGDSALYLCASMVNNEQFFGPGTRLTVL.

The V and J genes are TRBV30 and TRBJ1-6; TRBD1 is a possible D gene (6 bases). This CDR3 is 15 amino acids long. Trimming took off 2 bases at V and 6 bases at J, with 14 bases between the two ends. CDR1 is GTSNPN and CDR2 is SVGIG in the germline V gene (reference sequence). Written as DNA, the CDR3 is TGTGCCTGGAGTAATACAGGGTCCAGTAATTCACCCCTCCACTTT. It is translated as CAWSNTGSSNSPLHF.

The chain links TRBV5-4 to TRBJ2-1; 12 nucleotides agree with TRBD2. Per germline, CDR1 SGHNT and CDR2 YYREEE (reference sequence). Unmatched junction bases numbered 7, after V lost 5 bases and J lost 4 bases. This CDR3 spans 16 amino acids. CDR3 bases: TGTGCCAGCAGAAAAAGCGGGACTAGCGGGTACAATGAGCAGTTCTTC. This codes for CASRKSGTSGYNEQFF.

The chain carries TRBV4-3 and TRBJ1-3; D is possibly TRBD1 (6 bases). The CDR3 runs to 15 residues. V dropped 4 bases and J dropped 0 bases, with 10 bases sitting between them. The V gene's germline CDR1 is LGHNA and CDR2 YSLEER. Here the CDR3 DNA reads TGCGCCAGCAGCCCCGACAGGCTCTCTGGAAACACCATATATTTT. This translates into CASSPDRLSGNTIYF.

This clone turned up a few times. This chain uses TRBV2 with TRBJ1-3, with 9 nucleotides matching TRBD1. This CDR3 region has 15 residues. The germline V gene has CDR1 SNHLY and CDR2 FYNNEI. Unmatched junction bases numbered 8, after V lost 7 bases and J lost 4 bases. As DNA, the CDR3 is TGTGCCAGCAATCGGGACAGGGTGACCGGAAACACCATATATTTT. Amino acids: CASNRDRVTGNTIYF. The full variable domain, rest sourced from reference TRBV2 and TRBJ1-3, is EPEVTQTPSHQVTQMGQEVILRCVPISNHLYFYWYRQILGQKVEFLVSFYNNEISEKSEIFDDQFSVERPDGSNFTLKIRSTKLEDSAMYFCASNRDRVTGNTIYFGEGSWLTVV.

The chain is built from TRBV7-9 and TRBJ1-4; tentative D call: TRBD1 (5 bases). The CDR3 is 17 amino acids. The germline CDR1 and CDR2 sequences are SEHNR and FQNEAQ (reference sequence). V gave up 2 bases and J gave up 8 bases, with 21 bases separating them. In DNA form, the CDR3 reads TGTGCCAGCAGCTTATCAGTAGCGGGACCGTGGGCCGAAAAACTGTTTTTT. Protein: CASSLSVAGPWAEKLFF. The whole variable domain, filled in from reference TRBV7-9 and TRBJ1-4, reads DTGVSQNPRHKITKRGQNVTFRCDPISEHNRLYWYRQTLGQGPEFLTYFQNEAQLEKSRLLSDRFSAERPKGSFSTLEIQRTEQGDSAMYLCASSLSVAGPWAEKLFFGSGTQLSVL.

The chain uses TRBV19 and TRBJ1-2; TRBD1 might be the D (6 bases). Germline V gene sequence: CDR1 LNHDA, CDR2 SQIVND (reference sequence). Trimming cost V 4 bases and J 6 bases, with 15 bases left between them. The CDR3 contains 14 residues. This CDR3 is CASSTQGGSDGYTF. The CDR3 bases are TGTGCCAGTAGTACACAGGGTGGGTCTGATGGCTACACCTTC. Full variable domain (missing parts from reference TRBV19 and TRBJ1-2): DGGITQSPKYLFRKEGQNVTLSCEQNLNHDAMYWYRQDPGQGLRLIYYSQIVNDFQKGDIAEGYSVSREKKESFPLTVTSAQKNPTAFYLCASSTQGGSDGYTFGSGTRLTVV.

Points on this clone: The junction departs from germline at one end; a sequencing error may be responsible. The genes are TRBV11-2 and TRBJ2-1; no definite D call. Germline CDR1 and CDR2: SGHAT and FQNNGV. CDR3 length equals 14 residues. CDR3 residues: CASSLSSAYNEQFF. The CDR3 region has the DNA TGTGCCAGCAGCTTATCCAGCGCCTATAATGAGCAGTTCTTC.